A single sample gave rise to the 2 T cell receptor beta chains below, sequenced in a study of CD8+ T cells in alopecia areata. The treatment here: oral pan-JAK inhibitor, 5-10 mg twice daily. RNA was isolated and reverse transcribed to cDNA, the sequencing template. Generated by immunoSEQ multiplex PCR, the TCRdb table keeps only in-frame clones and is missing some. The sample lists 100,000 to 150,000 clones; about three fifths were seen once. This specimen was CD8+ T cells sorted from blood, taken at week 4, from a patient treated with tofacitinib. The receptors shown here come from a human donor with alopecia areata.

This clone occurred a few times. The chain carries TRBV4-2 and TRBJ2-1, with D unclear. V shed 0 bases and J shed 6 bases, with 27 bases lying between them. The CDR3 has 20 amino acids. Germline lookup yields CDR1 LGHNA and CDR2 YNFKEQ. The CDR3 sequence: CASSQERAEVVLSGSNEQFF. The DNA for the CDR3 is TGTGCCAGCAGCCAAGAACGCGCCGAAGTCGTGCTATCTGGGTCCAATGAGCAGTTCTTC.

This clone was seen more than once but under ten times. The J gene is TRBJ2-7, the V gene TRBV25-1, with D unclear. Trimming took off 1 base at V and 5 bases at J, with 6 bases between the two ends. The CDR3 loop spans 12 amino acids. Germline V CDR1 and CDR2: MGHDK, SYGVNS. For the CDR3, the DNA is TGTGCCAGCAGTGAATTCACTCACGAGCAGTACTTC. Amino acid sequence: CASSEFTHEQYF.